Sequencing of this T cell receptor beta chain was carried out in a study of graft-versus-host responses after intestinal transplantation (dated by TCRdb to 2020 to 2023). A note on the overall study: The transplants that recipients got were multivisceral, liver-intestinal, or isolated intestinal. After intestinal transplantation, graft-versus-host and host-versus-graft alloreactive T cell clones were followed in the graft, circulation and bone marrow using bulk TCR-beta CDR3 sequencing. To identify alloreactive clones, pre-transplant mixed lymphocyte reaction products were sequenced and compared with unstimulated pre-transplant donor and recipient T cells. The cohort enrolled under 25 intestinal transplant recipients including one retransplant, and a few patients lacking pretransplant specimens were excluded. Anti-thymocyte globulin induction was given to all recipients, followed by maintenance tacrolimus and steroids for about 3 years. Donor T cell macrochimerism was defined as a peak of at least 4% donor T cells among recipient peripheral blood mononuclear cells. Rather than being sequenced by the commercial service, samples from a few later patients were sequenced in-house on an Illumina MiSeq and processed with MiXCR.

Regarding this clone: The antigen it recognizes is unknown. No quality values exist for individual bases; no much larger clone is one base distant.

The germline V gene (reference sequence) yields MNHEY for CDR1 and SMNVEV for CDR2. V is cut by 8 bases and J by 2 bases, and the space between the germline ends is 25 bases. From the cysteine up to the phenylalanine, the CDR3 has a length of 18 residues. Here the CDR3 DNA is all that survives: 54 bases in frame from base 1. The library was obtained by the immunoSEQ multiplex PCR assay. For most patients, genomic DNA was isolated with the Qiagen DNeasy Blood and Tissue Kit and sent frozen to Adaptive Biotechnologies for TCR sequencing. For most patients, genomic DNA was subjected to high-throughput TCR-beta CDR3 sequencing by Adaptive Biotechnologies. Turning to the authors' computational methods: Adaptive's ImmunoSEQ software was the source of the TCR sequencing data for about 17 patients, while a few other patients were processed with MiXCR and VDJtools. To correct CD4 versus CD8 sorting errors, sequences present in both subsets at a frequency ratio below 5:1 were removed. CDR3 nucleotide sequences shared between donor and recipient were removed because the origin of such sequences could not be assigned. To be classed as alloreactive, a clone needed at least 2-fold expansion over unstimulated cells and a minimum CFSE-low frequency of 0.002% (template counts) or 0.001% (read counts). Mappable clones were those detected in sequenced pre-transplant spleen, lymph node, or MLR CFSE-low populations of the donor or recipient. Cumulative frequency of alloreactive clones was calculated as a percentage of all sequences weighted by copy number. Drawn from immuneACCESS, this table holds only the in-frame rearrangements with V and J called that TCRdb kept. Clones are partly lost; checked studies trace under half to an unresolved V gene and leave the rest unexplained. The V and J calls and the clone size are those of that table, but D and trimming were determined from the DNA. Recorded for this sample are roughly 110,000 clones; roughly 89% of them occurred a single time. The ten biggest clones cover roughly 0.71% of the sample.

The time point label here, explained by the study, means: cells obtained before transplantation from donor or recipient. CD3+CD4+ and CD3+CD8+ populations were FACS-sorted from unstimulated pre-transplant donor and recipient cells taken from spleen or lymph nodes. General study outcomes and caveats: Conclusions were limited by the relatively low number and heterogeneity of intestinal transplant patients. Patients with donor T cell macrochimerism had high GvH to HvG T cell clonal ratios in their allografts. Early after transplant, declines in HvG clones were associated with peak levels of circulating GvH clones. GvH clones were detected in recipient bone marrow, and some appeared earlier in ileal mucosa or blood, consistent with an intestinal mucosal origin.

The receptor's source is a human donor who was the organ donor for an intestinal transplant. This sequence uses TRBV27 and TRBJ2-1; possibly the D gene is TRBD2, per 6 matching bases. Specimen: unstimulated CD4+ T cells sorted from spleen or lymph node cells, collected before transplant. CDR3 protein: CASSPGLQWDHTYNEQFF. The DNA sequence is TGTGCCAGCTCCCCGGGACTCCAGTGGGACCACACCTACAATGAGCAGTTCTTC.